Presented here are 31 T cell receptor beta chains from one specimen sequenced in a study of blood T cell repertoires in COVID-19. Sequencing was performed with immunoSEQ multiplex PCR; in TCRdb, only in-frame clones are kept and a portion is missing. The sample holds 250,000 to 350,000 clones, about 87% seen once. The specimen sequenced was PBMCs or T cells enriched from blood (not recorded which). The receptors shown here come from a woman between 45 and 65 years old who had recovered from COVID-19.

The chain carries TRBV30 and TRBJ1-2, with D uncertain. Germline-derived CDR1 and CDR2 are GTSNPN and SVGIG (reference sequence). CDR3 length: 15 amino acids. Trimming left V 0 bases short and J 1 base short, with 12 bases between. The CDR3 reads CAWSVFGRNNYGYTF. The CDR3 nucleotides are TGTGCCTGGAGTGTATTTGGCAGGAATAACTATGGCTACACCTTC. The whole variable domain, remainder taken from reference TRBV30 and TRBJ1-2, is SQTIHQWPATLVQPVGSPLSLECTVEGTSNPNLYWYRQAAGRGLQLLFYSVGIGQISSEVPQNLSASRPQDRQFILSSKKLLLSDSGFYLCAWSVFGRNNYGYTFGSGTRLTVV.

For the CDR3, the DNA is TGTGCCAGCAGTTTATCCCGGGGGGCGGGTAATCAGCCCCAGCATTTT. Its protein is CASSLSRGAGNQPQHF. The J gene is TRBJ1-5, the V gene TRBV27; tentative D call: TRBD1 (6 bases). This CDR3 comprises 16 residues. Germline assignment: CDR1 MNHEY and CDR2 SMNVEV (reference sequence). V lost 0 bases and J lost 4, with 13 bases in between.

The V gene is TRBV19, the J gene TRBJ2-6, with a weak D call TRBD1 (6 bases). Trimming removed 5 bases from V and 0 bases from J, with 17 bases in between. Germline loops: CDR1 LNHDA, CDR2 SQIVND (reference sequence). This CDR3 is 18 amino acids long. The CDR3 reads CASSPPDSPISGANVLTF. The CDR3 bases are TGTGCCAGTAGTCCCCCGGACAGCCCTATCTCTGGGGCCAACGTCCTGACTTTC.

The chain combines TRBV6-4 with TRBJ1-2; 7 bases match TRBD1. Germline trimming cut 0 bases from V and 7 bases from J; bases unmatched to any gene: 2. This CDR3 is built from 13 residues. Germline CDR1 and CDR2: MRHNA and SNTAGT. CDR3 in DNA: TGTGCCAGCAGTGACTCGACAGGGTTTGGCTACACCTTC. Translation gives CASSDSTGFGYTF.

The chain carries TRBV4-1 and TRBJ2-1, with 9 bases matching TRBD2. V shed 6 bases and J 4 bases; nucleotides not matched to a gene: 10. Germline values: CDR1 MGHRA, CDR2 YSYEKL. The CDR3 sequence is 16 residues long. The CDR3 loop is CASRNVAGVSYNEQFF. The CDR3 DNA reads as TGCGCCAGCAGGAACGTAGCGGGAGTTTCGTACAATGAGCAGTTCTTC.

The genes are TRBV28 and TRBJ2-3; D is ambiguous. Between the trimmed V and J ends, which lost 5 bases and 4 bases, there was a span of 10 bases. CDR1 is MDHEN and CDR2 is SYDVKM in the germline V gene. The CDR3 runs to 13 residues. CDR3 sequence reads: CASSNPLSDTQYF. The CDR3 DNA follows: TGTGCCAGCAGTAATCCTCTCTCAGATACGCAGTATTTT.

The chain uses TRBV2 and TRBJ2-3; 7 bases map to TRBD2. The CDR3 extends over 14 amino acids. Germline V gene data show CDR1 as SNHLY and CDR2 as FYNNEI. V gave up 3 bases and J gave up 6 bases; unmatched junction bases: 6. The CDR3, as DNA: TGTGCCAGCAGTGATTCCCTAGCGGCCGATACGCAGTATTTT. As protein: CASSDSLAADTQYF.

The chain is built from TRBV7-2 and TRBJ2-7; no firm D call. Germline CDR1 and CDR2: SGHTA and FQGNSA. V was clipped by 2 bases and J by 2 bases, with 7 bases between them. This CDR3 has 13 amino acids. CDR3 in DNA: TGTGCCAGCAGCTTATGGCCCGCCTACGAGCAGTACTTC. Protein sequence: CASSLWPAYEQYF. The full variable domain, rest sourced from reference TRBV7-2 and TRBJ2-7, is GAGVSQSPSNKVTEKGKDVELRCDPISGHTALYWYRQSLGQGLEFLIYFQGNSAPDKSGLPSDRFSAERTGGSVSTLTIQRTQQEDSAVYLCASSLWPAYEQYFGPGTRLTVT.

This chain connects TRBV9 to TRBJ2-7, with D possibly TRBD1 on 5 matching bases. Germline V CDR1 and CDR2: SGDLS, YYNGEE. V was clipped by 3 bases and J by 3 bases, with 13 bases between them. The CDR3 covers 14 residues. CDR3 loop: CASSAADSIYEQYF. The DNA of the CDR3 is TGTGCCAGCAGCGCCGCCGACAGCATCTACGAGCAGTACTTC.

This sequence joins TRBV20-1 and TRBJ2-1, with a possible D match to TRBD1 (6 bases). The CDR3 sequence is 11 residues long. Per the germline V gene, CDR1 is DFQATT and CDR2 is SNEGSKA (reference sequence). V lost 8 bases and J 4 bases, leaving 9 bases between the germline ends. The CDR3 coding sequence is TGCAGTTACGACAGGTACAATGAGCAGTTCTTC. This translates into CSYDRYNEQFF.

The chain employs TRBV9 and TRBJ2-7; D is undetermined. CDR1 and CDR2 (germline): SGDLS, YYNGEE. The CDR3 is 14 residues long. V lost 0 bases to trimming and J lost 2 bases, with 9 bases between them. CDR3 nucleotides: TGTGCCAGCAGCGTAGCTATCGGTCCCTACGAGCAGTACTTC. It is translated as CASSVAIGPYEQYF.

The V and J genes are TRBV2 and TRBJ1-2, with D perhaps TRBD1 (5 bases). The germline gives CDR1 SNHLY, CDR2 FYNNEI. This CDR3 has 13 residues. Trimming cost V 4 bases and J 8 bases, with 14 bases left between them. CDR3 loop: CASSATVAAGYTF. The CDR3 region has the DNA TGTGCCAGCAGTGCGACAGTCGCCGCCGGCTACACCTTC.

The chain combines TRBV29-1 with TRBJ2-3; no reliable D call. V was pared by 7 bases and J by 0 bases, with 11 bases between. Germline CDR1 SQVTM, CDR2 ANQGSEA. CDR3 size: 13 residues. CDR3 region: CSEVATSTDTQYF. The CDR3 DNA reads TGCAGCGAGGTAGCTACTAGCACAGATACGCAGTATTTT.

The chain combines TRBV4-3 with TRBJ1-4, with TRBD1 identical over 8 bases. Unmatched junction bases numbered 2, after V lost 2 bases and J lost 3 bases. This CDR3 has 15 residues. Germline V gene data show CDR1 as LGHNA and CDR2 as YSLEER. The CDR3 DNA sequence: TGCGCCAGCAGCCAAAACAGGGGGGCTAATGAAAAACTGTTTTTT. Translation: CASSQNRGANEKLFF.

V is TRBV19 and J is TRBJ1-4, with 10 bases identical to TRBD1. Trimming at V came to 4 bases and at J to 8 bases, leaving 4 bases not matched to a gene. This CDR3 is 14 amino acids long. From germline, CDR1 is LNHDA and CDR2 SQIVND (reference sequence). The CDR3: CASSTGQGHEKLFF. The CDR3 DNA sequence: TGTGCCAGTAGTACGGGACAGGGGCACGAAAAACTGTTTTTT.

V and J are TRBV5-1 and TRBJ2-7; TRBD2 agrees at 11 bases. Germline CDR1 SGHRS, CDR2 YFSETQ. Germline trimming cut 0 bases from V and 1 base from J; bases unmatched to any gene: 6. This CDR3 has 17 residues. The CDR3 region is CASSLVQTSGMSYEQYF. CDR3 sequence (DNA): TGCGCCAGCAGCTTGGTCCAGACTAGCGGGATGTCCTACGAGCAGTACTTC. The whole variable domain, remainder taken from reference TRBV5-1 and TRBJ2-7, is KAGVTQTPRYLIKTRGQQVTLSCSPISGHRSVSWYQQTPGQGLQFLFEYFSETQRNKGNFPGRFSGRQFSNSRSEMNVSTLELGDSALYLCASSLVQTSGMSYEQYFGPGTRLTVT.

This clone was seen many times. The V gene is TRBV20-1, the J gene TRBJ2-5; D uncertain. Trimming took 6 bases from V and 4 from J, leaving 9 bases between them. CDR1 DFQATT and CDR2 SNEGSKA come from the germline V gene (reference sequence). The CDR3 is 11 amino acids. CDR3 protein: CSAGVVETQYF. The DNA for the CDR3 is TGCAGTGCAGGAGTGGTAGAGACCCAGTACTTC.

The CDR3 region has the DNA TGCGCCAGCAGCCAAGAAAGACAGTCAACTAATGAAAAACTGTTTTTT. Protein sequence: CASSQERQSTNEKLFF. V is TRBV4-1 and J is TRBJ1-4; a weak D match, TRBD1 (5 bases). Trimming removed 0 bases from V and 0 bases from J, with 8 bases in between. CDR1 and CDR2 from the germline V gene are MGHRA and YSYEKL. This CDR3 is 16 amino acids long.

V is TRBV27 and J is TRBJ2-1, with 10 bases matching TRBD2. Germline trimming cut 3 bases from V and 9 bases from J; bases unmatched to any gene: 8. The CDR3 is 15 amino acids. Germline CDR1 MNHEY, CDR2 SMNVEV (reference sequence). CDR3 sequence (DNA): TGTGCCAGCAGTTTGTCGTCTAGCGGGAGCGGTGAGCAGTTCTTC. Residues: CASSLSSSGSGEQFF.

The chain uses TRBV18 and TRBJ1-5; a possible D gene is TRBD1 (5 bases). From germline, CDR1 is KGHSH and CDR2 LQKENI. There are 18 residues in the CDR3. Trimming took 3 bases from V and 2 from J, leaving 20 bases between them. The CDR3 DNA sequence: TGTGCCAGCTCACCCAACGACAGACTCTCGCAACGCAATCAGCCCCAGCATTTT. Translation gives CASSPNDRLSQRNQPQHF. The full variable domain, rest sourced from reference TRBV18 and TRBJ1-5, is NAGVMQNPRHLVRRRGQEARLRCSPMKGHSHVYWYRQLPEEGLKFMVYLQKENIIDESGMPKERFSAEFPKEGPSILRIQQVVRGDSAAYFCASSPNDRLSQRNQPQHFGDGTRLSIL.

CDR3 protein: CASSKGARDTQYF. CDR3 coding DNA: TGTGCCAGCAGTAAAGGGGCAAGAGATACGCAGTATTTT. This chain links TRBV6-6 with TRBJ2-3, with D perhaps TRBD1 (5 bases). There are 13 residues in the CDR3. Germline CDR1 is MNHNY and CDR2 is SVGAGI (reference sequence). V was shortened by 5 bases and J by 5 bases, with 11 bases between the two germline ends.

This sequence joins TRBV7-2 and TRBJ2-1, with 13 bases lining up with TRBD2. CDR1 and CDR2 from the germline V gene are SGHTA and FQGNSA. Trimming cost V 5 bases and J 1 base; bases outside gene matches: 5. This CDR3 comprises 17 residues. DNA of the CDR3: TGTGCCAGCAGCACGGGACTAGCGGGATCATCCTACAATGAGCAGTTCTTC. Its protein is CASSTGLAGSSYNEQFF.

V gene TRBV28 combines with J gene TRBJ1-2; weak D call: TRBD1 (6 bases). V lost 7 bases, J lost 2 bases, and 11 bases lay in between. Germline V gene sequence: CDR1 MDHEN, CDR2 SYDVKM. The CDR3 extends over 13 amino acids. As DNA, the CDR3 is TGTGCCAGCACCGCGGACAGAAACTATGGCTACACCTTC. This sequence encodes CASTADRNYGYTF.

The V call is TRBV2, the J call TRBJ2-7; no clear D. The germline gives CDR1 SNHLY, CDR2 FYNNEI. The CDR3 contains 10 residues. The V gene lost 6 bases and the J gene lost 5 bases, with 5 bases spanning the gap. The CDR3 loop reads CASRPDEQYF. The CDR3 nucleotides read TGTGCCAGCAGGCCGGACGAGCAGTACTTC.

This chain joins TRBV9 and TRBJ2-5; tentatively, D is TRBD2 (6 bases). Germline V gene lookup returns CDR1 SGDLS and CDR2 YYNGEE. The CDR3 is 14 residues long. V was clipped by 4 bases and J by 0 bases, with 10 bases between them. The chain's CDR3 is CASSPGLYQETQYF. The DNA for the CDR3 is TGTGCCAGCAGCCCAGGACTATACCAAGAGACCCAGTACTTC.

The CDR3 nucleotides read TGCGCCAGCAGTGAAGGGACAGACCCGGGGCCTGAAGCTTTCTTT. Translation: CASSEGTDPGPEAFF. V is TRBV10-1 and J is TRBJ1-1; 7 nucleotides align to TRBD1. This CDR3 is 15 amino acids long. In germline, CDR1 is WNHNN, CDR2 SYGVQD (reference sequence). Germline trimming cut 3 bases from V and 6 bases from J; bases unmatched to any gene: 10.

The J gene is TRBJ1-4, the V gene TRBV7-9, with D hard to call. Germline V lookup: CDR1 SEHNR, CDR2 FQNEAQ (reference sequence). Trimming removed 4 bases from V and 5 bases from J, with 11 bases in between. CDR3 size: 14 residues. This chain's CDR3 is CASSWREANEKLFF. The CDR3 region has the DNA TGTGCCAGCAGCTGGCGTGAGGCGAATGAAAAACTGTTTTTT.

The chain uses TRBV18 and TRBJ2-7; 7 bases match TRBD1. Germline CDR1 and CDR2: KGHSH and LQKENI. V gave up 4 bases and J gave up 6 bases; unmatched junction bases: 9. This CDR3 region has 14 residues. Written as DNA, the CDR3 is TGTGCCAGCTCACTACGACAGGGTAGATTCGAGCAGTACTTC. Amino acid sequence: CASSLRQGRFEQYF.

This chain connects TRBV5-1 to TRBJ2-6, with 7 bases aligning to TRBD1. CDR1 is SGHRS, CDR2 YFSETQ, per germline. The trim removed 4 bases at V and 0 bases at J, leaving 10 bases unmatched. This CDR3 has 18 residues. The CDR3 region has the DNA TGCGCCAGCAGCGCCGCCGGGACAGCAAGCTCTGGGGCCAACGTCCTGACTTTC. Protein product: CASSAAGTASSGANVLTF.

This chain connects TRBV10-3 to TRBJ2-1, with unresolved D. Germline assignment: CDR1 ENHRY and CDR2 SYGVKD. Trimming left V 5 bases short and J 0 bases short, with 14 bases between. CDR3 size: 16 residues. The CDR3 region is CAISLDSLGSYNEQFF. CDR3 sequence (DNA): TGTGCCATCAGTCTTGACTCACTTGGCTCCTACAATGAGCAGTTCTTC.

The J gene is TRBJ1-3, the V gene TRBV24-1; D remains unclear. The V gene's germline CDR1 is KGHDR and CDR2 SFDVKD. The CDR3 runs to 13 residues. With 3 bases removed from V and 7 bases from J, the gap between germline ends came to 9 bases. As DNA, the CDR3 is TGTGCCACCAGTGATCCCTTCGGGAACACCATATATTTT. It specifies CATSDPFGNTIYF.